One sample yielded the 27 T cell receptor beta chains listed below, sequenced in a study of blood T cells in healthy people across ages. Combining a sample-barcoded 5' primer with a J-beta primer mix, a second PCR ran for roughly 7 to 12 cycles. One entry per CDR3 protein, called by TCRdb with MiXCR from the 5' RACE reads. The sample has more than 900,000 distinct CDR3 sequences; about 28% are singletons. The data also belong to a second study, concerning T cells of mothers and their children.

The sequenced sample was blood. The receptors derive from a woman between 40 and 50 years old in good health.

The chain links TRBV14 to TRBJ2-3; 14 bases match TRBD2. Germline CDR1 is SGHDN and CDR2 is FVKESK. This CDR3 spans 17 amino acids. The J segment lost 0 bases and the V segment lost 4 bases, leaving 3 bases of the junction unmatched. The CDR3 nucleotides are TGTGCCAGCAGCCGGACTAGCGGGGGGTACAGCACAGATACGCAGTATTTT. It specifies CASSRTSGGYSTDTQYF.

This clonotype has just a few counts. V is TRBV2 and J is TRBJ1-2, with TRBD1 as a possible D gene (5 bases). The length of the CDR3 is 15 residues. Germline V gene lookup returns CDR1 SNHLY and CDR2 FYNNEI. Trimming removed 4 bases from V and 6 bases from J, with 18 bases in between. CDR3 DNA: TGTGCCAGCAGTGGTCAGGGAGTTTATTCGGATGGCTACACCTTC. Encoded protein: CASSGQGVYSDGYTF.

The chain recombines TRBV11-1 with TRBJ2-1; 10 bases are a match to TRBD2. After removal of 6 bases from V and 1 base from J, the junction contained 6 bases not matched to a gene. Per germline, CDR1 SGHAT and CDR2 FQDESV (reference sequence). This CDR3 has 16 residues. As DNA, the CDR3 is TGTGCCAGCAGAAAGAGCGGGGGGGTATCCTACAATGAGCAGTTCTTC. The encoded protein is CASRKSGGVSYNEQFF.

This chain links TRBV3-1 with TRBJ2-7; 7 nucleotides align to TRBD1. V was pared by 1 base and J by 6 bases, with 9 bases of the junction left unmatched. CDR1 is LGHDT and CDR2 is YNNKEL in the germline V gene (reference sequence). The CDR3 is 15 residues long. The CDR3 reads CASSQGPTQGREQYF. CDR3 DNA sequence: TGTGCCAGCAGCCAAGGACCGACACAGGGGCGCGAGCAGTACTTC.

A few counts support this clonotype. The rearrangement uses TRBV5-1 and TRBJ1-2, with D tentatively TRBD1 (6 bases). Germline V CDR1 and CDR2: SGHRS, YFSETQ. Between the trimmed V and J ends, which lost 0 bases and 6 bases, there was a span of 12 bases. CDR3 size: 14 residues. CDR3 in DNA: TGCGCCAGCAGCTTGGTGGGGGGCTTGAATGGCTACACCTTC. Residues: CASSLVGGLNGYTF. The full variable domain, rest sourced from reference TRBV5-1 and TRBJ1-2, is KAGVTQTPRYLIKTRGQQVTLSCSPISGHRSVSWYQQTPGQGLQFLFEYFSETQRNKGNFPGRFSGRQFSNSRSEMNVSTLELGDSALYLCASSLVGGLNGYTFGSGTRLTVV.

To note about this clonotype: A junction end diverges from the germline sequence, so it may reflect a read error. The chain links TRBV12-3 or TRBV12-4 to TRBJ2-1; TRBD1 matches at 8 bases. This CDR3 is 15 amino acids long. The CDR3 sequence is CAGRPDRASYNEQFF. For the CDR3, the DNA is TGTGCCGGCAGGCCGGACAGGGCCTCGTACAATGAGCAGTTCTTC.

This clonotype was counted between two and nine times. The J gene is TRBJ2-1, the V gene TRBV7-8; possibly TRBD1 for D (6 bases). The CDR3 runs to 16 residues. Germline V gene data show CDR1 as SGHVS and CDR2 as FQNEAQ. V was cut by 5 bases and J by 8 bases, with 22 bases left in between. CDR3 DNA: TGTGCCAGCAGCAAAAGAGACAGGCCCAAGGTGGATGAGCAGTTCTTC. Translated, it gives CASSKRDRPKVDEQFF.

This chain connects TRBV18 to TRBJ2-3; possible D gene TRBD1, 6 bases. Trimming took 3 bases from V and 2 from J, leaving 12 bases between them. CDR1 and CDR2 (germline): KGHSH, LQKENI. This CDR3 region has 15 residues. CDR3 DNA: TGTGCCAGCTCACCGCAGGGGTGGGACACAGATACGCAGTATTTT. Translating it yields CASSPQGWDTDTQYF.

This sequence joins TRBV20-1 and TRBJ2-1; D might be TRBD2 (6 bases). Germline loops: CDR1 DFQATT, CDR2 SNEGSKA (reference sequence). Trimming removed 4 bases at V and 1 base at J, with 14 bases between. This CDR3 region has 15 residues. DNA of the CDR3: TGCAGTGCTAACTCGGGACTCGATTCCTACAATGAGCAGTTCTTC. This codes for CSANSGLDSYNEQFF.

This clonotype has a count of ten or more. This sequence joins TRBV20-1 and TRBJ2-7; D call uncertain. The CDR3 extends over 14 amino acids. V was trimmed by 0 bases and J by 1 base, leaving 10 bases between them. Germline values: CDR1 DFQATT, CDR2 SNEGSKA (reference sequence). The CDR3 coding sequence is TGCAGTGCTAGAGATTCGGTTGTATCCTACGAGCAGTACTTC. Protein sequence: CSARDSVVSYEQYF.

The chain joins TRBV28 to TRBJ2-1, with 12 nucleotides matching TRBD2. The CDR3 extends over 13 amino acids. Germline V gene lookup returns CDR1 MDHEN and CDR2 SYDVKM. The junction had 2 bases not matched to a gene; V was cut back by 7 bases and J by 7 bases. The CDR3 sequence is CASILAGGNEQFF. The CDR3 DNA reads TGTGCCAGCATCCTAGCGGGAGGGAATGAGCAGTTCTTC. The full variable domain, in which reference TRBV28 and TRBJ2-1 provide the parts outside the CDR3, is DVKVTQSSRYLVKRTGEKVFLECVQDMDHENMFWYRQDPGLGLRLIYFSYDVKMKEKGDIPEGYSVSREKKERFSLILESASTNQTSMYLCASILAGGNEQFFGPGTRLTVL.

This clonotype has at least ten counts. CDR3 amino acids: CASSPWAGGPGEQFF. The CDR3 DNA reads as TGCGCCAGCAGCCCCTGGGCGGGGGGGCCAGGTGAGCAGTTCTTC. V usage is TRBV4-3 and J usage is TRBJ2-1; TRBD2 agrees at 9 bases. Trimming removed 4 bases from V and 9 bases from J; junction bases left unmatched: 10. Germline assignment: CDR1 LGHNA and CDR2 YSLEER. CDR3 length: 15 residues.

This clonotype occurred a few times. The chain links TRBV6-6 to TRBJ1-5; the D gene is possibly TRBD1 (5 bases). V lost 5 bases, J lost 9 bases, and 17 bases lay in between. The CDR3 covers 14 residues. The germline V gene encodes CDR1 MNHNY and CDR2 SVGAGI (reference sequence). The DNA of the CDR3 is TGTGCCAGCAGTCCCCCTAGAGGGGTAGGGCCCCAGCATTTT. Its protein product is CASSPPRGVGPQHF.

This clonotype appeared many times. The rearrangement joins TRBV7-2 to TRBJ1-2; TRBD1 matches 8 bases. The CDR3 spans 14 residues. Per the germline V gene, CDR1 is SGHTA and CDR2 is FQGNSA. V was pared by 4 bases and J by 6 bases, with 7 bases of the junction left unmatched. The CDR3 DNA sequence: TGTGCCAGCAGCTCCAGGACAGGGAATCATGGCTACACCTTC. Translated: CASSSRTGNHGYTF.

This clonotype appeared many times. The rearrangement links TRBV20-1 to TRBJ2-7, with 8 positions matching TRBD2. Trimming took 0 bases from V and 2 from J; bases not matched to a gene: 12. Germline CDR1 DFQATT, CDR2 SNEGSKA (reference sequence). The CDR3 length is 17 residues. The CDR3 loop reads CSARDIASGGNTYEQYF. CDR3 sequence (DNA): TGCAGTGCTAGAGATATCGCCAGCGGGGGAAATACCTACGAGCAGTACTTC.

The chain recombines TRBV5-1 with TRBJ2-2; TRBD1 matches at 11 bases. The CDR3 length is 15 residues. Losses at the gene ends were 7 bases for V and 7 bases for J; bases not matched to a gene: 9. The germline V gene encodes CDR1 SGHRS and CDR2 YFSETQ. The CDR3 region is CASGPDRGLIGELFF. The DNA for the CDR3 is TGCGCCAGCGGCCCGGACAGGGGGCTTATCGGGGAGCTGTTTTTT.

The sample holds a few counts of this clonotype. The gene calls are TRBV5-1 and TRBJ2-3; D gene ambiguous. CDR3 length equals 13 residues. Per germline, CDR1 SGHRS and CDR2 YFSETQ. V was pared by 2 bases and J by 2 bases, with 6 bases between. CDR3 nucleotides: TGCGCCAGCAGCTTTCCCCACACAGATACGCAGTATTTT. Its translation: CASSFPHTDTQYF.

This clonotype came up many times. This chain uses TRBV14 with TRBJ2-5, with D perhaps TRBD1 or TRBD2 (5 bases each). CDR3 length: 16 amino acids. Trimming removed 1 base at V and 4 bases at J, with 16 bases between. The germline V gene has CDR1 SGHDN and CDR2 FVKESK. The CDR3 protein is CASSQGSGPALETQYF. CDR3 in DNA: TGTGCCAGCAGCCAAGGGTCGGGACCGGCACTAGAGACCCAGTACTTC.

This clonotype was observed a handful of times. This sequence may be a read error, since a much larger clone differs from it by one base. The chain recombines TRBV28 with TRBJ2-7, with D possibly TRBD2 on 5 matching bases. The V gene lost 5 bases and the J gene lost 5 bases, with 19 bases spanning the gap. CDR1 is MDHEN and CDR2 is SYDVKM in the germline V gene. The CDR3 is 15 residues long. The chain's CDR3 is CASSPAGRGIDEQYF. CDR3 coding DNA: TGTGCCAGCAGTCCGGCTGGACGGGGAATAGACGAGCAGTACTTC.

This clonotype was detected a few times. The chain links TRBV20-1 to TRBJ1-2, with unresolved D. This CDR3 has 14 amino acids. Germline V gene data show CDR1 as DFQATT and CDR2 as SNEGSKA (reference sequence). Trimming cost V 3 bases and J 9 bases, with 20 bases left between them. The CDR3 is CSASPGSPRSSYTF. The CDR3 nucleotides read TGCAGTGCTAGTCCCGGCAGCCCAAGATCTAGCTACACCTTC.

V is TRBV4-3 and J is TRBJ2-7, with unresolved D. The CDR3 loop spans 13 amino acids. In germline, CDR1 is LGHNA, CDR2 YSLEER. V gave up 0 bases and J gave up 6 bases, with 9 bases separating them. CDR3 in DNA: TGCGCCAGCAGCCAAGACAGAATAGGCGAGCAGTACTTC. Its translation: CASSQDRIGEQYF.

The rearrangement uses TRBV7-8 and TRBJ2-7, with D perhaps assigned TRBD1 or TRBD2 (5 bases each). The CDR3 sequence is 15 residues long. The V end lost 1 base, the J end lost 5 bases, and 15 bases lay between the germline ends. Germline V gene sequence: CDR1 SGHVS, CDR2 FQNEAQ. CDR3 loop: CASSLEGSRRNEQYF. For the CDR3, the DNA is TGTGCCAGCAGCTTAGAGGGGTCGCGGAGGAACGAGCAGTACTTC.

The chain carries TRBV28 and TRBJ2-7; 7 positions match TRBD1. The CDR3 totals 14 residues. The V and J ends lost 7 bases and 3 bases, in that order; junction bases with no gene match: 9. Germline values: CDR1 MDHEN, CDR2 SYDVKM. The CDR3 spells CASNPGPGGYEQYF. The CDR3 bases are TGTGCCAGCAATCCCGGGCCAGGGGGCTACGAGCAGTACTTC.

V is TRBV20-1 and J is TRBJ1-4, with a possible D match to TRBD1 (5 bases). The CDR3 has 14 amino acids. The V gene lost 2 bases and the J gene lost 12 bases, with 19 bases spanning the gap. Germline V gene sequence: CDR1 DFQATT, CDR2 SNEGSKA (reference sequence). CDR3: CSARIGVGEGELFF. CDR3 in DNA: TGCAGTGCTAGAATAGGAGTTGGTGAAGGGGAACTGTTTTTT.

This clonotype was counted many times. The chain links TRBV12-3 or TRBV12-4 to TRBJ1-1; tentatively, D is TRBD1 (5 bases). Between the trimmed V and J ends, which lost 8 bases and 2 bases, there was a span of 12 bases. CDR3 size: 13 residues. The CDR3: CASLGTVNTEAFF. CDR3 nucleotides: TGTGCCAGCCTTGGGACGGTCAACACTGAAGCTTTCTTT.

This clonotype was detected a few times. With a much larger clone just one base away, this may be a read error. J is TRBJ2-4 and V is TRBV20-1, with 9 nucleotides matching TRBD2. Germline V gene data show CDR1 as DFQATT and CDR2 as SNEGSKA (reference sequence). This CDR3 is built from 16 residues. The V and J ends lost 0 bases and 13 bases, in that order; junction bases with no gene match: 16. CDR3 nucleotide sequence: TGCAGTGCTAGAGATCCCCAGCGGGGGGACCACAATGAGCAGTACTTC. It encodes CSARDPQRGDHNEQYF.

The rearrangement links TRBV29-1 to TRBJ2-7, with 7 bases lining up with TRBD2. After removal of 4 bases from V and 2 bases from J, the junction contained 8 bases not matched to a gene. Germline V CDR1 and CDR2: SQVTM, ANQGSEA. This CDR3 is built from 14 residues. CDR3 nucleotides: TGCAGCGTTGCTCCCGGGGCGGGGGCCTACGAGCAGTACTTC. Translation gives CSVAPGAGAYEQYF.